The 14 T cell receptor beta chains reported below all come from one sample, sequenced in a study of technical replicates of blood from a handful of donors. Assay used: immunoSEQ multiplex PCR; TCRdb lists only in-frame clones, some missing. The sample holds about 60,000 clones; about 87% are singletons and the top ten take about 5%. Source material: PBMCs. Every receptor here comes from a human donor in good health. Some clones in this sample may be carry-over from other donors' samples.

This sequence joins TRBV6-6 and TRBJ2-5; D may be TRBD2 (6 bases). This CDR3 has 15 amino acids. Germline V CDR1 and CDR2: MNHNY, SVGAGI (reference sequence). With 1 base removed from V and 4 bases from J, the gap between germline ends came to 13 bases. This CDR3 is CASSYLGTGVETQYF. CDR3 sequence (DNA): TGTGCCAGCAGTTACTTAGGGACTGGGGTAGAGACCCAGTACTTC.

The chain links TRBV29-1 to TRBJ2-1; 10 nucleotides agree with TRBD2. V was clipped by 4 bases and J by 5 bases; unmatched bases: 8. Looked up from germline, CDR1 is SQVTM and CDR2 is ANQGSEA. This CDR3 region has 15 residues. The CDR3 region has the DNA TGCAGCGTTGCAACCCATCTAGCGGGGGACAATGAGCAGTTCTTC. As protein: CSVATHLAGDNEQFF.

The genes are TRBV19 and TRBJ2-1; D unresolved. The CDR3 is made up of 12 amino acids. Between the trimmed V and J ends, which lost 5 bases and 2 bases, there was a span of 4 bases. The germline CDR1 and CDR2 sequences are LNHDA and SQIVND (reference sequence). DNA of the CDR3: TGTGCCAGTAGTCCTCCCTACAATGAGCAGTTCTTC. It specifies CASSPPYNEQFF.

This clone occurred once. This chain uses TRBV2 with TRBJ1-4; weak D call: TRBD1 (5 bases). V was shortened by 7 bases and J by 2 bases, with 8 bases between the two germline ends. Germline V gene sequence: CDR1 SNHLY, CDR2 FYNNEI. CDR3 size: 13 residues. CDR3 amino acids: CASTRDTNEKLFF. Written as DNA, the CDR3 is TGTGCCAGCACCAGGGATACTAATGAAAAACTGTTTTTT.

This clone was picked up a small number of times. The rearrangement uses TRBV4-1 and TRBJ1-1; the match to TRBD1 covers 8 bases. This CDR3 has 16 residues. J lost 6 bases, V lost 1 base, and 10 bases had no gene match. The germline V gene has CDR1 MGHRA and CDR2 YSYEKL. The chain's CDR3 is CASSQGVARGPAEAFF. Here the CDR3 DNA reads TGCGCCAGCAGCCAAGGGGTGGCCAGGGGGCCCGCTGAAGCTTTCTTT.

The rearrangement uses TRBV7-6 and TRBJ1-3, with 9 bases identical to TRBD1. The CDR3 length is 16 residues. CDR1 and CDR2 from the germline V gene are SGHVS and FNYEAQ. Trimming took 6 bases from V and 3 from J; bases not matched to a gene: 9. This CDR3 reads CASSRTRDRVGNTIYF. The CDR3 region has the DNA TGTGCCAGCAGTCGAACCCGGGACAGGGTTGGAAACACCATATATTTT.

The gene calls are TRBV27 and TRBJ1-6; D call uncertain. The germline CDR1 and CDR2 sequences are MNHEY and SMNVEV (reference sequence). CDR3 size: 16 residues. V gave up 2 bases and J gave up 4 bases, with 12 bases separating them. This CDR3 reads CASSLAQMSYNSPLHF. In DNA form, the CDR3 reads TGTGCCAGCAGTTTAGCACAGATGAGTTATAATTCACCCCTCCACTTT.

V and J are TRBV11-2 and TRBJ2-3, with D unresolved. Germline assignment: CDR1 SGHAT and CDR2 FQNNGV. The ends were cut back, 2 bases at V and 0 bases at J, with 15 bases in the middle. The CDR3 loop spans 17 amino acids. The CDR3 loop reads CASSLSSSRLSTDTQYF. CDR3 nucleotides: TGTGCCAGCAGCTTAAGCAGCTCTAGACTTAGCACAGATACGCAGTATTTT.

The V and J genes are TRBV18 and TRBJ2-7; perhaps TRBD1 as D (5 bases). The germline gives CDR1 KGHSH, CDR2 LQKENI. This CDR3 contains 15 residues. V lost 1 base and J lost 0, with 10 bases in between. The CDR3 loop reads CASSPQDTISYEQYF. CDR3 DNA sequence: TGTGCCAGCTCACCACAGGACACGATCTCCTACGAGCAGTACTTC.

The chain uses TRBV12-5 and TRBJ2-7, with TRBD1 as a possible D gene (5 bases). This CDR3 region has 13 residues. Trimming pared 1 base from V and 1 base from J, leaving 5 bases between. CDR1 LGHNT and CDR2 FRNRAP come from the germline V gene. CDR3 protein: CASGLGQSYEQYF. The CDR3 DNA is TGTGCTAGTGGTTTGGGACAGTCCTACGAGCAGTACTTC.

The V and J genes are TRBV7-2 and TRBJ1-3; unclear D gene. V lost 1 base, J lost 4 bases, and 11 bases lay in between. From germline, CDR1 is SGHTA and CDR2 FQGNSA. The CDR3 is made up of 15 amino acids. CDR3 sequence: CASSLDSSRGNTIYF. For the CDR3, the DNA is TGTGCCAGCAGCTTAGACTCCTCCCGGGGAAACACCATATATTTT.

V usage is TRBV18 and J usage is TRBJ2-1; a weak D match, TRBD1 (5 bases). This CDR3 contains 13 residues. Trimming shortened V by 2 bases and J by 9 bases, and 11 bases separated the two germline ends. Germline CDR1 KGHSH, CDR2 LQKENI. The CDR3 region is CASSPDRRGEQFF. CDR3 nucleotides: TGTGCCAGCTCACCAGATAGAAGGGGTGAGCAGTTCTTC.

The V gene is TRBV11-2, the J gene TRBJ1-3, with D uncertain. Trimming pared 4 bases from V and 0 bases from J, leaving 13 bases between. This CDR3 region has 16 residues. The germline CDR1 and CDR2 sequences are SGHAT and FQNNGV. The CDR3: CASSSWRENSGNTIYF. The DNA of the CDR3 is TGTGCCAGCAGCTCGTGGAGAGAGAACTCTGGAAACACCATATATTTT.

As concerns this clone: Other DNA sequences in the same sample also yield this CDR3. The chain employs TRBV19 and TRBJ2-3; 7 bases fit TRBD1. Looked up from germline, CDR1 is LNHDA and CDR2 is SQIVND (reference sequence). This CDR3 is built from 14 residues. Trimming cost V 2 bases and J 6 bases; bases outside gene matches: 5. CDR3 bases: TGTGCCAGTAGTATACGACAGGGTTCTGATACGCAGTATTTT. Amino acid sequence: CASSIRQGSDTQYF. Using reference TRBV19 and TRBJ2-3 for the parts outside the CDR3, the full variable domain is DGGITQSPKYLFRKEGQNVTLSCEQNLNHDAMYWYRQDPGQGLRLIYYSQIVNDFQKGDIAEGYSVSREKKESFPLTVTSAQKNPTAFYLCASSIRQGSDTQYFGPGTRLTVL.